A selection of T cell receptor beta chains follows, all from one sample in a study of CD8 T cells in Susac syndrome. Using its own MiXCR run on the immunoSEQ multiplex PCR reads, TCRdb lists one record per CDR3 protein. The table records 250,000 to 350,000 distinct CDR3 sequences, under 95% of them present only once. Sequenced sample: CD4+ T cells from PBMCs. The receptor source for this set is a human donor with multiple sclerosis. Each CDR3 is given with its conserved first and last residue. A D gene is named only where the DNA matches it firmly. Some rows mark clone size as missing; the rest say once, few, many or name a class of expanded clone.

J | length | D | V | size | DNA | CDR3
TRBJ2-7 | 13 | NA | TRBV7-2 | few | TGTGCCAGCAGCTTAGGAGAGGGATACGAGCAGTACTTC | CASSLGEGYEQYF
TRBJ2-5 | 14 | NA | TRBV7-2 | NA | TGTGCCAGCAGCGCAGGACCACCCCAAGAGACCCAGTACTTC | CASSAGPPQETQYF
TRBJ1-5 | 13 | NA | TRBV28 | once | TGTGCCAGCAGTTCTGCCTCACATCAGCCCCAGCATTTT | CASSSASHQPQHF
TRBJ1-1 | 14 | NA | TRBV20-1 | NA | TGCAGTGCTAGAGCTGGAGGGGTGAACACTGAAGCTTTCTTT | CSARAGGVNTEAFF
TRBJ2-7 | 12 | NA | TRBV14 | once | TGTGCCAGCAGCAGGGGCTACTACGAGCAGTACTTC | CASSRGYYEQYF
TRBJ1-2 | 15 | TRBD1 | TRBV12-3/TRBV12-4 | NA | TGTGCCAGCACCCTAACAGGGGGCGGTAACTATGGCTACACCTTC | CASTLTGGGNYGYTF
TRBJ2-1 | 13 | NA | TRBV20-1 | NA | TGCAGTGCTAGTGAGAGGAAATACAATGAGCAGTTCTTC | CSASERKYNEQFF
TRBJ1-1 | 16 | NA | TRBV18 | NA | TGTGCCAGCTCACCAAGCGTACGAACCATGAACACTGAAGCTTTCTTT | CASSPSVRTMNTEAFF
TRBJ1-1 | 17 | NA | TRBV5-1 | NA | TGCGCCAGCCTATGCCTCTGGCTACCCGGCGGGGACACTGAAGCTTTCTTT | CASLCLWLPGGDTEAFF
TRBJ2-7 | 15 | TRBD1 | TRBV27 | NA | TGTGCCAGCAGTTTATCGACAGGGAACGGCTACGAGCAGTACTTC | CASSLSTGNGYEQYF
TRBJ1-5 | 12 | NA | TRBV7-9 | NA | TGTGCCAGCAGCACCACAAATCAGCCCCAGCATTTT | CASSTTNQPQHF
TRBJ1-1 | 11 | NA | TRBV7-9 | NA | TGTGCCAGCAGCGCCGGCACTGAAGCTTTCTTT | CASSAGTEAFF
TRBJ2-3 | 14 | NA | TRBV19 | NA | TGTGCCAGTCAGAAGGACCCAAACACAGATACGCAGTATTTT | CASQKDPNTDTQYF
TRBJ2-2 | 15 | TRBD2 | TRBV19 | NA | TGTGCCAGTACCACTAGCGGGAGGAACACCGGGGAGCTGTTTTTT | CASTTSGRNTGELFF
TRBJ2-3 | 17 | TRBD2 | TRBV7-2 | NA | TGTGCCAGCAGCCCCCTTTCTAGCGGGACTTGGACAGATACGCAGTATTTT | CASSPLSSGTWTDTQYF